The 15 T cell receptor beta chains given below trace back to one sample, sequenced in a study of read filtering for tumor transcriptome and immune sequencing. This library used about 400 ng RNA and molecular barcoded adaptors spanning alpha/delta and beta/gamma chains. From the reads, TCRdb called clonotypes with MiXCR, one entry per CDR3 protein. Found here are around 41,000 distinct CDR3 sequences, less than 15% of them singletons; the top ten hold roughly 18%. The material sequenced was a population of CD138-negative cells sorted from bone marrow. The receptors were sampled from a donor at least 40 years old with multiple myeloma.

Many counts were recorded for this clonotype. V gene TRBV12-3 or TRBV12-4 combines with J gene TRBJ1-1; the D gene is possibly TRBD1 (5 bases). V lost 1 base and J lost 11, with 14 bases in between. The CDR3 runs 13 residues. CDR3 in DNA: TGTGCCAGCAGTTTAGGGGGGAGACCTGCGGCTTTCTTT. It specifies CASSLGGRPAAFF.

This clonotype was detected only a few times. V is TRBV2 and J is TRBJ2-1; 8 bases fit TRBD2. The CDR3 runs 12 residues. CDR1 SNHLY and CDR2 FYNNEI come from the germline V gene. V was clipped by 7 bases and J by 11 bases; unmatched bases: 7. The chain's CDR3 is CASTTGGPQQFF. Here the CDR3 DNA reads TGTGCCAGCACTACGGGGGGGCCCCAGCAGTTCTTC. The whole variable domain, filled in from reference TRBV2 and TRBJ2-1, reads EPEVTQTPSHQVTQMGQEVILRCVPISNHLYFYWYRQILGQKVEFLVSFYNNEISEKSEIFDDQFSVERPDGSNFTLKIRSTKLEDSAMYFCASTTGGPQQFFGPGTRLTVL.

This clonotype was recorded a few times. This could be a read error, since a much larger clone is one nucleotide away. This rearrangement joins TRBV18 to TRBJ2-3; 9 bases line up with TRBD2. This CDR3 region has 14 residues. Germline V gene data show CDR1 as KGHSH and CDR2 as LQKENI. The CDR3 is CASSYSGGTDTRYF. The CDR3 nucleotides are TGTGCCAGCTCATATAGCGGGGGCACAGATACGCGGTATTTT.

This clonotype showed up many times. The genes are TRBV7-2 and TRBJ2-3, with TRBD1 matching over 7 bases. Germline CDR1 is SGHTA and CDR2 is FQGNSA. Trimming cost V 5 bases and J 1 base; bases outside gene matches: 6. The CDR3 is 15 amino acids. The chain's CDR3 is CASSRETGGTDTQYF. In nucleotides, the CDR3 is TGTGCCAGCAGCCGGGAAACAGGGGGCACAGATACGCAGTATTTT.

The chain employs TRBV20-1 and TRBJ2-7; D is perhaps TRBD1 (6 bases). This CDR3 region has 12 residues. The ends were cut back, 6 bases at V and 2 bases at J, with 11 bases in the middle. The V gene's germline CDR1 is DFQATT and CDR2 SNEGSKA (reference sequence). CDR3 coding DNA: TGCAGTGCCCCCAAGGGGGCCTACGAGCAGTACTTC. It codes for CSAPKGAYEQYF.

This clonotype was observed at least ten times. This chain links TRBV7-9 with TRBJ2-1; the match to TRBD1 covers 9 bases. After removal of 3 bases from V and 7 bases from J, the junction contained 7 bases not matched to a gene. CDR1 is SEHNR and CDR2 is FQNEAQ in the germline V gene (reference sequence). The length of the CDR3 is 15 residues. CDR3 sequence reads: CASSFPRTGANEQFF. The CDR3 DNA follows: TGTGCCAGCAGCTTTCCAAGGACAGGGGCGAATGAGCAGTTCTTC.

This clonotype was picked up many times. The CDR3 sequence: CASSLGTGRGAEAFF. For the CDR3, the DNA is TGCGCCAGCAGCTTGGGGACTGGCAGAGGGGCTGAAGCTTTCTTT. This rearrangement joins TRBV5-1 to TRBJ1-1; tentative D call: TRBD1 (5 bases). The V gene's germline CDR1 is SGHRS and CDR2 YFSETQ. The length of the CDR3 is 15 residues. V gave up 0 bases and J gave up 6 bases, with 15 bases separating them.

This clonotype was counted many times. The rearrangement uses TRBV27 and TRBJ2-7; D remains ambiguous. CDR3 length: 15 amino acids. From germline, CDR1 is MNHEY and CDR2 SMNVEV (reference sequence). V was shortened by 4 bases and J by 4 bases, with 17 bases between the two germline ends. CDR3 region: CASSSRNSLPYEQYF. CDR3 nucleotides: TGTGCCAGCAGTTCTAGGAACTCCCTACCTTACGAGCAGTACTTC.

In its sample, this clonotype was seen many times. The chain recombines TRBV5-6 with TRBJ2-6; 11 bases agree with TRBD1. This CDR3 has 17 residues. Germline-derived CDR1 and CDR2 are SGHDT and YYEEEE. The J segment lost 3 bases and the V segment lost 4 bases, leaving 6 bases of the junction unmatched. This CDR3 is CASSRGQGAFGANVLTF. The CDR3 DNA follows: TGTGCCAGCAGCCGTGGACAGGGGGCTTTTGGGGCCAACGTCCTGACTTTC.

This clonotype was counted ten times or more. The chain joins TRBV5-1 to TRBJ2-6; D gene unclear. This CDR3 is 15 amino acids long. Trimming cost V 7 bases and J 2 bases, with 13 bases left between them. CDR1 and CDR2 (germline): SGHRS, YFSETQ. The CDR3 DNA reads as TGCGCCAGCTCCACCTCCCGAACTGGGGCCAACGTCCTGACTTTC. Protein: CASSTSRTGANVLTF.

Ten or more counts support this clonotype. This chain uses TRBV18 with TRBJ2-2; weak D call: TRBD1 (6 bases). Per the germline V gene, CDR1 is KGHSH and CDR2 is LQKENI. The CDR3 contains 16 residues. Trimming took 8 bases from V and 0 from J, leaving 16 bases between them. The CDR3 region is CASRKPGQSNTGELFF. As DNA, the CDR3 is TGTGCCAGCCGGAAACCCGGACAGTCGAACACCGGGGAGCTGTTTTTT.

This clonotype has a count of ten or more. A read error may account for a junction end that differs from germline. The chain is built from TRBV7-7 and TRBJ2-1; 7 nucleotides line up with TRBD1. CDR1 and CDR2 from the germline V gene are SSHAT and FNYEAQ (reference sequence). The CDR3 length is 15 residues. The CDR3 DNA reads TGTGCTAGCAGCATGGGACAGAGCTCCTACAATGAGCAGTTCTTC. It specifies CASSMGQSSYNEQFF.

This clonotype came up a few times. A much larger clone sits a single nucleotide away, making a read error possible. Lacking the conserved final phenylalanine or tryptophan, this CDR3 likely reflects a read error. The chain has TRBV20-1 and TRBJ2-3, with D tentatively TRBD2 (6 bases). The CDR3 spans 14 residues. Germline CDR1 DFQATT, CDR2 SNEGSKA (reference sequence). The germline V and J ends were trimmed by 5 bases and 2 bases, with 14 bases remaining between them. CDR3 residues: CSAGTQGNTDTQYS. The CDR3 nucleotides are TGCAGTGCTGGGACTCAAGGGAACACAGATACGCAGTATTCT.

For this clonotype: As the CDR3 is not closed by the conserved phenylalanine or tryptophan, this likely results from a read error. This chain uses TRBV7-2 with TRBJ2-7; D may correspond to TRBD1 or TRBD2 (5 bases each). Germline V gene lookup returns CDR1 SGHTA and CDR2 FQGNSA. CDR3 length: 13 amino acids. The CDR3 reads CASSLAPGREQYS. The CDR3 DNA reads TGTGCCAGCAGCCTAGCCCCGGGACGCGAGCAGTACTCC.

The V and J genes are TRBV20-1 and TRBJ1-1, with TRBD1 as a possible D gene (6 bases). V lost 3 bases to trimming and J lost 0 bases, with 8 bases between them. The CDR3 is made up of 13 amino acids. CDR1 and CDR2 (germline): DFQATT, SNEGSKA (reference sequence). The CDR3 sequence: CSARGTLNTEAFF. The DNA of the CDR3 is TGCAGTGCTAGGGGGACATTGAACACTGAAGCTTTCTTT.